This is a list of T cell receptor beta chains from one sample in a study of blood T cell repertoires in COVID-19. Libraries were prepared by immunoSEQ multiplex PCR; TCRdb keeps only in-frame clonotypes and omits some of them. This table has 200,000 to 250,000 clones, 65% to 85% appearing once. Sequencing used PBMCs or T cells enriched from blood (not recorded which). The receptor source for this set is a woman between 40 and 50 years old with acute COVID-19. CDR3s include the opening cysteine and the closing phenylalanine or tryptophan. The D gene is left open where the match is weak. Not every row has a clone size; where given, it reads once, few, many or a size class.

>TRBD1|TRBJ1-6|once|TRBV3-1/TRBV3-2
CASSQDGTGGSSYNSPLHF
TGTGCCAGCAGCCAAGATGGGACAGGGGGTAGCTCCTATAATTCACCCCTCCACTTT
>.|TRBJ1-2|.|TRBV7-9
CVGGGVNYGYTF
TGTGTAGGGGGAGGGGTTAACTATGGCTACACCTTC
>TRBD2|TRBJ2-7|few|TRBV18
CASSPSTRTRVNEQYF
TGTGCCAGCTCACCAAGCACACGGACTAGAGTAAACGAGCAGTACTTC
>.|TRBJ2-7|.|TRBV28
CASRRILGQSFREQYF
TGTGCCAGCAGGCGTATTCTTGGACAGTCCTTCCGCGAGCAGTACTTC
>TRBD2|TRBJ2-5|once|TRBV3-1/TRBV3-2
CASSRVQSSGGARETQYF
TGTGCCAGCAGCAGGGTACAGTCTAGCGGGGGGGCGAGGGAGACCCAGTACTTC
>.|TRBJ1-4|.|TRBV7-9
CASSRQGINEKLFF
TGTGCCAGCAGCAGGCAGGGAATTAATGAAAAACTGTTTTTT
>TRBD1|TRBJ2-7|few|TRBV5-1
CASSPGQPTYEQYF
TGCGCCAGCAGCCCGGGACAGCCGACCTACGAGCAGTACTTC
>TRBD1|TRBJ1-1|few|TRBV28
CASSLGDRETTEAFF
TGTGCCAGCAGTTTAGGAGACAGGGAAACCACTGAAGCTTTCTTT
>.|TRBJ1-5|.|TRBV7-3
CASSSTGMGNQPQHF
TGTGCCAGCAGCTCCACAGGGATGGGCAATCAGCCCCAGCATTTT
>.|TRBJ1-6|.|TRBV5-6
CASSLASNSPLHF
TGTGCCAGCAGCTTGGCCTCTAATTCACCCCTCCACTTT
>.|TRBJ2-1|.|TRBV19
CASSMGRSSYNEQFF
TGTGCCAGTAGTATGGGGAGGAGCTCCTACAATGAGCAGTTCTTC
>.|TRBJ2-4|.|TRBV5-1
CASSRMGGGKNIQYF
TGCGCCAGCAGCCGGATGGGGGGTGGCAAAAACATTCAGTACTTC
>TRBD2|TRBJ2-5|many|TRBV7-3
CASSGGGEFQETQYF
TGTGCCAGCAGTGGCGGGGGAGAATTCCAAGAGACCCAGTACTTC
>.|TRBJ2-2|.|TRBV19
CASSISRNTGELFF
TGTGCCAGTAGTATATCCAGGAACACCGGGGAGCTGTTTTTT
>TRBD1|TRBJ2-1|once|TRBV4-2
CASSQGGTGGDEQFF
TGTGCCAGCAGCCAAGGTGGGACAGGGGGGGATGAGCAGTTCTTC
>TRBD1|TRBJ1-2|once|TRBV27
CASSPGGRYGYTF
TGTGCCAGCAGCCCAGGGGGACGGTATGGCTACACCTTC
>.|TRBJ2-3|.|TRBV30
CAWSEPYRGSTDTQYF
TGTGCCTGGAGCGAACCCTACCGTGGTAGCACAGATACGCAGTATTTT
>.|TRBJ2-3|.|TRBV4-2
CASSQDPVAETSTDTQYF
TGTGCCAGCAGCCAAGATCCAGTAGCGGAAACTAGCACAGATACGCAGTATTTT
>TRBD2|TRBJ2-1|.|TRBV29-1
CSVEGLAGPDVFF
TGCAGCGTGGAGGGACTAGCGGGCCCGGACGTATTCTTC
>.|TRBJ1-1|.|TRBV2
CASSENFGEAFF
TGTGCCAGCAGTGAAAACTTCGGGGAAGCTTTCTTT
>.|TRBJ2-1|.|TRBV7-8
CASSSYGGLGEQFF
TGTGCCAGCAGCTCGTACGGGGGTTTGGGTGAGCAGTTCTTC
>.|TRBJ1-2|.|TRBV9
CASSVASTDNFYGYTF
TGTGCCAGCAGCGTAGCTTCCACCGATAACTTCTATGGCTACACCTTC
>.|TRBJ1-2|few|TRBV6-5
CASREHYGYTF
TGTGCCAGCAGGGAGCACTATGGCTACACCTTC
>TRBD1|TRBJ1-1|.|TRBV6-5
CASQQGVDTEAFF
TGTGCCAGCCAGCAGGGGGTTGACACTGAAGCTTTCTTT
>TRBD2|TRBJ2-3|.|TRBV5-1
CASGLLAGATDTQYF
TGCGCCAGCGGCCTTCTAGCGGGGGCTACAGATACGCAGTATTTT
>TRBD1|TRBJ2-3|.|TRBV18
CASSPFGQGPDTQYF
TGTGCCAGCTCGCCGTTCGGACAGGGGCCCGATACGCAGTATTTT
>TRBD1|TRBJ1-2|many|TRBV7-9
CASSLAGTGDYGYTF
TGTGCCAGCAGCTTAGCCGGGACAGGCGACTATGGCTACACCTTC
>TRBD2|TRBJ2-2|.|TRBV27
CASSLSGAGGFLTGELFF
TGTGCCAGCAGTTTATCGGGCGCGGGAGGATTTCTGACCGGGGAGCTGTTTTTT
>TRBD1|TRBJ2-3|.|TRBV28
CASSRDRGTDTQYF
TGTGCCAGCAGTCGGGACAGGGGCACAGATACGCAGTATTTT
>.|TRBJ1-2|.|TRBV7-2
CASSLMAHDYGYTF
TGTGCCAGCAGCTTAATGGCCCACGACTATGGCTACACCTTC
>TRBD1|TRBJ2-1|.|TRBV2
CASRTGTGIYNEQFF
TGTGCCAGCAGAACCGGGACAGGTATTTACAATGAGCAGTTCTTC
>TRBD2|TRBJ2-2|.|TRBV28
CASSWAGGNGELFF
TGTGCCAGCAGTTGGGCGGGGGGTAACGGGGAGCTGTTTTTT
>TRBD2|TRBJ2-3|few|TRBV30
CAWSLRTSGGYTQYF
TGTGCCTGGAGTCTACGCACTAGCGGGGGATATACGCAGTATTTT
>.|TRBJ2-5|.|TRBV11-2
CASSLVGASKYQETQYF
TGTGCCAGCAGCTTAGTGGGGGCTAGCAAGTACCAAGAGACCCAGTACTTC
>.|TRBJ2-7|.|TRBV11-3
CASSLGDSYEQYF
TGTGCCAGCAGCTTAGGCGACAGCTACGAGCAGTACTTC
>TRBD2|TRBJ2-1|.|TRBV3-1/TRBV3-2
CASSQAAAGDLNEQFF
TGTGCCAGCAGCCAAGCTGCAGCGGGGGACCTCAATGAGCAGTTCTTC
>TRBD1|TRBJ1-2|.|TRBV10-3
CAISVLGQANGYTF
TGTGCCATCAGTGTTTTAGGACAGGCCAATGGCTACACCTTC
>.|TRBJ1-1|.|TRBV6-5
CASSTGIDTEAFF
TGTGCCAGCAGTACAGGAATAGACACTGAAGCTTTCTTT
>TRBD2|TRBJ2-7|.|TRBV12-3/TRBV12-4
CASGPGLVSEQYF
TGTGCCAGTGGACCGGGACTAGTGAGCGAGCAGTACTTC
>.|TRBJ2-1|.|TRBV5-8
CASSLGVAAHNEQFF
TGTGCCAGCAGCTTGGGGGTAGCGGCCCACAATGAGCAGTTCTTC
>.|TRBJ2-3|.|TRBV7-9
CASSFGSRMTSTDTQYF
TGTGCCAGCAGCTTCGGCAGTCGGATGACTAGCACAGATACGCAGTATTTT
>.|TRBJ1-2|.|TRBV14
CASSLTVAYGYTF
TGTGCCAGCAGCTTGACAGTGGCCTATGGCTACACCTTC
>TRBD1|TRBJ2-7|.|TRBV2
CASKKDRDEQYF
TGTGCCAGCAAGAAAGACAGGGACGAGCAGTACTTC
>.|TRBJ2-2|few|TRBV7-2
CASSVGTFRTGELFF
TGTGCCAGCAGCGTCGGGACTTTTCGTACCGGGGAGCTGTTTTTT
>.|TRBJ1-5|.|TRBV19
CASSISLNQPQHF
TGTGCCAGTAGTATTTCGTTGAATCAGCCCCAGCATTTT
>TRBD2|TRBJ2-3|.|TRBV9
CASSVAVGGPTDTQYF
TGTGCCAGCAGCGTAGCTGTGGGAGGGCCAACAGATACGCAGTATTTT
>.|TRBJ2-5|.|TRBV7-9
CASSLQKETQYF
TGTGCCAGCAGCTTACAAAAAGAGACCCAGTACTTC
>TRBD2|TRBJ2-2|.|TRBV5-1
CASSLFQLAGTGELFF
TGCGCCAGCAGCTTGTTTCAACTAGCGGGAACCGGGGAGCTGTTTTTT
>.|TRBJ2-3|.|TRBV4-3
CASSQETGFTTDTQYF
TGCGCCAGCAGCCAAGAAACAGGGTTTACCACAGATACGCAGTATTTT
>.|TRBJ1-3|once|TRBV5-1
CASSSGTSSGNTIYF
TGCGCCAGCAGCTCCGGGACAAGCTCTGGAAACACCATATATTTT
>.|TRBJ2-3|.|TRBV5-1
CASSLAGADTQYF
TGCGCCAGCAGCTTGGCGGGGGCAGATACGCAGTATTTT
>TRBD2|TRBJ2-1|.|TRBV7-2
CASSLFREGREQFF
TGTGCCAGCAGCCTATTTCGGGAGGGCCGTGAGCAGTTCTTC
>TRBD1|TRBJ1-2|.|TRBV6-4
CASSTDRGSWGYTF
TGTGCCAGCAGTACCGACAGGGGAAGTTGGGGCTACACCTTC
>TRBD2|TRBJ2-2|many|TRBV24-1
CATSDIAGGTLDGELFF
TGTGCCACCAGTGATATAGCGGGGGGGACCCTGGACGGGGAGCTGTTTTTT
>TRBD1|TRBJ1-2|.|TRBV6-5
CASGGTGGNYGYTF
TGTGCCAGCGGGGGGACAGGGGGTAACTATGGCTACACCTTC